This TCR beta chain was sequenced for a study of cytomegalovirus exposure and HLA in healthy donors. Study-level findings and limits: In a later analysis, HLA-associated TCR beta chains were more clonally expanded than equally common others.

Germline V gene sequence: CDR1 LNHDA, CDR2 SQIVND (reference sequence). The V segment lost 4 bases and the J segment 4 bases; nucleotides outside the gene matches: 9. The CDR3 is made up of 15 amino acids. The PCR employed 60 Vbeta primers together with 13 Jbeta primers. Clones were sequenced by immunoSEQ multiplex PCR, and TCRdb holds only the in-frame ones, with some missing. Among 110,000 to 150,000 clones listed, about 8.9% were seen once. There are a few counts of this clone. Its target is not known. The receptor was derived from a man aged 45-60 years in good health and CMV-seronegative. The V call is TRBV19, the J call TRBJ1-2, with TRBD1 matching 7 bases. The sample comprised PBMCs. The CDR3 loop reads CASSTSDRSLYGYTF. The CDR3 coding sequence is TGTGCCAGTAGTACGTCGGACAGGAGCCTCTATGGCTACACCTTC.